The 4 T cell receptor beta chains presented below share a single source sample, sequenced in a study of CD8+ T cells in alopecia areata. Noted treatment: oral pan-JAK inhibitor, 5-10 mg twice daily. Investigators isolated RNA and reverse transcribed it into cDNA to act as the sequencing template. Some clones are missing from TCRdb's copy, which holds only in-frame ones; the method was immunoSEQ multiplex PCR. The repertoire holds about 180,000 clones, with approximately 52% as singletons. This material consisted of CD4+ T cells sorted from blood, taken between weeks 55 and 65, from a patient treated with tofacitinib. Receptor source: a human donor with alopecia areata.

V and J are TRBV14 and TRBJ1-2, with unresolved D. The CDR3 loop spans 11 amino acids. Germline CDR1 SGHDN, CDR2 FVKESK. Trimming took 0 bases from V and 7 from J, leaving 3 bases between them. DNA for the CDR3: TGTGCCAGCAGCCAAGACGGTGGCTACACCTTC. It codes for CASSQDGGYTF. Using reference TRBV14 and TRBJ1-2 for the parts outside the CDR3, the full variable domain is EAGVTQFPSHSVIEKGQTVTLRCDPISGHDNLYWYRRVMGKEIKFLLHFVKESKQDESGMPNNRFLAERTGGTYSTLKVQPAELEDSGVYFCASSQDGGYTFGSGTRLTVV.

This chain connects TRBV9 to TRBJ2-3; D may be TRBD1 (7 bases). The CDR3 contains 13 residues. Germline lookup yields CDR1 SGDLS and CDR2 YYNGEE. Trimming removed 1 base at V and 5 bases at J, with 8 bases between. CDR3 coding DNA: TGTGCCAGCAGCGTACAGGGGGGAGATACGCAGTATTTT. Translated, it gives CASSVQGGDTQYF.

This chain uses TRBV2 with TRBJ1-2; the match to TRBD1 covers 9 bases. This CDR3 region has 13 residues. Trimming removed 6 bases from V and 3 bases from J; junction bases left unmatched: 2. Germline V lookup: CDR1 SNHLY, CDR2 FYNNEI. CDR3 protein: CASRGQGDYGYTF. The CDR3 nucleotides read TGTGCCAGCAGGGGACAGGGTGACTATGGCTACACCTTC.

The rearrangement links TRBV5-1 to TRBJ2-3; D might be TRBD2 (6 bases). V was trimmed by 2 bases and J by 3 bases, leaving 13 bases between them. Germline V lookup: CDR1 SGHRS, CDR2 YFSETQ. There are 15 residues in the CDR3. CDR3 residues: CASSFPGGGTDTQYF. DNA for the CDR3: TGCGCCAGCAGCTTCCCCGGGGGAGGAACAGATACGCAGTATTTT.